This TCR beta chain was captured in a study of neurological immune-mediated disorders. Looked up from germline, CDR1 is DFQATT and CDR2 is SNEGSKA (reference sequence). The germline V and J ends were trimmed by 0 bases and 4 bases, with 19 bases remaining between them. The CDR3 has 16 amino acids. This clonotype has ten or more counts. Its antigen is not identified. Study observations and caveats: It was the repertoires of 18 of 34 multiple sclerosis patients that phylogenetic grouping placed in one related-CDR3 cluster, which is a possible signature.

A single record per CDR3 protein comes from TCRdb applying MiXCR to the 5' RACE reads. The sample carries 90,000 to 100,000 distinct CDR3 sequences, roughly 3.5% recorded once. The sample taken for sequencing was PBMCs. This chain connects TRBV20-1 to TRBJ2-7, with D perhaps TRBD1 or TRBD2 (6 bases each). The receptor's source is a woman younger than 35 with multiple sclerosis. CDR3 region: CSARDSGTHGRYEQYF. CDR3 DNA sequence: TGCAGTGCTAGAGATTCAGGGACACATGGGAGGTACGAGCAGTACTTC.